This T cell receptor (beta chain) was identified in a study of radiotherapy plus CTLA-4 blockade in lung cancer. At the level of the study: Disease control was achieved by approximately 32% of patients, and objective responses by more than 15%. Points from the study as a whole: Clones of tumor-derived TCRs expanded in blood after radiotherapy plus ipilimumab.

The V gene lost 2 bases and the J gene lost 0 bases, with 6 bases spanning the gap. Germline V lookup: CDR1 SGHRS, CDR2 YFSETQ. The CDR3 totals 13 residues. To note about this clone: Its antigen is unidentified.

Here immunoSEQ multiplex PCR was the method, and the copy in TCRdb shows in-frame clones only, minus some. The table includes fewer than 100,000 clones, roughly 87% detected once. The sequencing here drew on peripheral blood, taken from a patient treated with radiotherapy plus ipilimumab. This TCR derives from a human donor with non-small cell lung cancer who had stable disease on radiotherapy plus ipilimumab. The J gene is TRBJ2-7, the V gene TRBV5-1; unclear D gene. CDR3 protein: CASSFRTSYEQYF. DNA for the CDR3: TGCGCCAGCAGCTTCCGTACCTCCTACGAGCAGTACTTC.